This TCR beta chain was recovered during a study of T-cell memory formation after mild COVID-19. TCRdb fed the 5' RACE reads into MiXCR, producing one record per CDR3 protein. The sample shows a few hundred thousand distinct CDR3 sequences, about 27% of them seen only once. Study findings and constraints: Contracting CD4+ clones were located mainly in CM and EM, and CD8+ clones in EMRA.

Trimming took 7 bases from V and 5 from J; bases not matched to a gene: 12. The germline V gene has CDR1 SQVTM and CDR2 ANQGSEA. CDR3 length: 15 residues. Concerning this clonotype itself: Its antigen is still unknown.

The sequencing input was PBMCs or a T cell subset sorted from them (not recorded which). The chain joins TRBV29-1 to TRBJ2-2, with TRBD2 matching 8 bases. The TCR originated in an adult woman who had mild COVID-19 (a few samples of this study predate the infection). Cell type and time point are not known. In DNA, the CDR3 is TGCAGCGCCACAACGGGGGGGCGTCGGACCGGGGAGCTGTTTTTT. Protein: CSATTGGRRTGELFF.